This T cell receptor (beta chain) was identified during a study of blood T cell repertoires in COVID-19 (dated by TCRdb to 2020 to 2022). Turning to the overall study: The collaborator samples originated in the United States, Italy and Spain and spanned the acute and convalescent phases of COVID-19. The material from the prospective study consisted of cDNA or gDNA derived from T cells, B-cell-depleted T cells, or PBMCs. Deeply sampled blood TCRbeta repertoires from subjects exposed to, actively infected with, or recovered from COVID-19 were included in the dataset. A freely available public database, intended as a resource for researchers studying the immune response to SARS-CoV-2, is where the repertoires were released. The samples were drawn from two sources: the first 160 participants of the ongoing ImmuneRACE study, and about 1,300 subjects contributed by 6 global collaborators. The sample metadata nearly always contained a de-identified subject ID, COVID-19 status, age in years and sex. Where available, HLA class I and class II types were obtained from metadata supplied by the sample provider rather than from assay-based typing.

CDR1 is given as GTSNPN and CDR2 as SVGIG, both from the germline V gene (reference sequence). The CDR3 sequence holds 15 residues, the cysteine and phenylalanine included. Kept here is only the CDR3 DNA, which spans 45 bases and is read in frame from base 1. V and J are trimmed by 4 bases and 4 bases, and the gene matches miss 8 bases of the junction. With respect to this clone: Its target antigen remains unknown. The sample holds no much larger clone one base away, and base qualities are not on file.

Here is what the overall study found, with its caveats: How much clinical and demographic metadata was included differed by source and by participant, and the metadata was provided uncurated.

The immunoSEQ Assay, a bias-controlled multiplex PCR, was used to amplify TCRbeta CDR3 regions from genomic DNA. Per the original workflow: The number of nucleated cells in each sample was estimated by amplification of reference gene primers within the assay. Sequence reads were collapsed and filtered to measure the absolute abundance of every unique TCRbeta CDR3 rearrangement. For each sample, productive Simpson clonality was calculated as the square root of Simpson's diversity index across productive rearrangements. Here the immuneACCESS table is served through TCRdb, limited to in-frame sequences with V and J called. Missing clones are a known gap in these copies; in checked studies unresolved V genes cover under half, and the rest lacks a known reason. For V, J and clone size, that table is used; D and trimming come from the DNA. This sample holds about 85,000 clones; 90% were observed only once. The ten most abundant clones make up 4.3% of the sample.

Whole blood was collected in K2EDTA tubes by collaborating institutions according to the institutions' own protocols. For TCRbeta analysis, collaborator samples were shipped as frozen whole blood, as isolated PBMCs, or as DNA extracted from either sample type. Specimen: peripheral blood. The chain is encoded by TRBV30 joined to TRBJ1-2; 11 central nucleotides agree with TRBD1. The receptor was isolated from a woman over 75 with active or convalescent COVID-19. The CDR3 region reads CAWTSGQGAAYGYTF. DNA sequence: TGTGCCTGGACCTCCGGACAGGGGGCGGCCTATGGCTACACCTTC.